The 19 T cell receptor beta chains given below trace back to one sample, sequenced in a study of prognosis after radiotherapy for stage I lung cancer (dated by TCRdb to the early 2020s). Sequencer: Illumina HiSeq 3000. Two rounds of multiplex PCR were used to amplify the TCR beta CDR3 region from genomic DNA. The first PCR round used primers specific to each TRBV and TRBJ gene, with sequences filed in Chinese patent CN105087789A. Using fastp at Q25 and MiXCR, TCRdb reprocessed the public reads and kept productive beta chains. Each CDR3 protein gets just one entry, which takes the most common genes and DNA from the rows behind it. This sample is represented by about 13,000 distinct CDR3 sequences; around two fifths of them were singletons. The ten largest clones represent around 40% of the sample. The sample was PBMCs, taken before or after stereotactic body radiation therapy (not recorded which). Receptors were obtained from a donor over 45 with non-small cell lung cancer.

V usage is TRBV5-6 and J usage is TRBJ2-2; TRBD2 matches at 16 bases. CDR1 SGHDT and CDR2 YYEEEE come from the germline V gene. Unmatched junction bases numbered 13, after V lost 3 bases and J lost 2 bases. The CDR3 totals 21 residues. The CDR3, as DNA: TGTGCCAGCAGCTCCAGAGCCGGGACTAGCGGGAGGGCCGAAAACACCGGGGAGCTGTTTTTT. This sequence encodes CASSSRAGTSGRAENTGELFF.

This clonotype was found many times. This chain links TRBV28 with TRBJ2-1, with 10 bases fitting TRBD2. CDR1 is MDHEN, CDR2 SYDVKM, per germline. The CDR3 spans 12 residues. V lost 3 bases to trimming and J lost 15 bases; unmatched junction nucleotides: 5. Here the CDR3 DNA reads TGTGCCAGCAGTTTTCTAGCGGGAGTTTGGTTCTTC. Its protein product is CASSFLAGVWFF.

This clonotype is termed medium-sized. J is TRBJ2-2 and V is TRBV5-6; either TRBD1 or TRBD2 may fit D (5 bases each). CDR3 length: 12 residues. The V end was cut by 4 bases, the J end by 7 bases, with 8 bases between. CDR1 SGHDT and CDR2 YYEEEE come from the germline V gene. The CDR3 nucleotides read TGTGCCAGCAGCGTTGGGGGCGGGGAGCTGTTTTTT. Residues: CASSVGGGELFF.

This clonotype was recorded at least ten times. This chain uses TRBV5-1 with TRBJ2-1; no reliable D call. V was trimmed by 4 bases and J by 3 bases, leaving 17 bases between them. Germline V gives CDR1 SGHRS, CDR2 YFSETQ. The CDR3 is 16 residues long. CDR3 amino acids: CASSRNGVGVYNEQFF. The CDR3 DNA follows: TGCGCCAGCAGCCGGAATGGGGTTGGGGTCTACAATGAGCAGTTCTTC.

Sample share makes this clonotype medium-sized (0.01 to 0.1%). CDR3 protein: CASGKWAGHPLHF. The CDR3 DNA reads TGTGCCAGCGGAAAGTGGGCTGGACACCCCCTCCACTTT. This chain links TRBV2 with TRBJ1-6, with D possibly TRBD1 on 5 matching bases. The CDR3 extends over 13 amino acids. Germline V gives CDR1 SNHLY, CDR2 FYNNEI. Trimming took off 8 bases at V and 13 bases at J, with 18 bases between the two ends.

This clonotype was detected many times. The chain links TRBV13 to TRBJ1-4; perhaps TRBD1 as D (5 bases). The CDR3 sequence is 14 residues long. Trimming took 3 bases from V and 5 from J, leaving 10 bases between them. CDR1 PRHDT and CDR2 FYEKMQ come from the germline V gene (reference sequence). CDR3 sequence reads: CASSLGPYNEKLFF. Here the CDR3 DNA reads TGTGCCAGCAGCTTGGGACCGTACAATGAAAAACTGTTTTTT.

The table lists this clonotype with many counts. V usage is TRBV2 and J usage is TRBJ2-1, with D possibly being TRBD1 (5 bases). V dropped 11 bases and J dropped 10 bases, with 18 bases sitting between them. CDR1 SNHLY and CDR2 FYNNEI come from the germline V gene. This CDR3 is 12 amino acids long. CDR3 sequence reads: CAGFRGSGEQFF. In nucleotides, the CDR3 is TGTGCCGGATTTAGGGGTAGTGGCGAGCAGTTCTTC. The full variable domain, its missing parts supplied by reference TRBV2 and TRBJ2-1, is EPEVTQTPSHQVTQMGQEVILRCVPISNHLYFYWYRQILGQKVEFLVSFYNNEISEKSEIFDDQFSVERPDGSNFTLKIRSTKLEDSAMYFCAGFRGSGEQFFGPGTRLTVL.

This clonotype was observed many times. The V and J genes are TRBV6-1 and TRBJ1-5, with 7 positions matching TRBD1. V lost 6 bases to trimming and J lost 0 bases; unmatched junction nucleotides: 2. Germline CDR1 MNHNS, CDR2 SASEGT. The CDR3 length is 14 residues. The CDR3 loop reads CASRTGFSNQPQHF. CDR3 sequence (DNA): TGTGCCAGCAGGACAGGGTTTAGCAATCAGCCCCAGCATTTT.

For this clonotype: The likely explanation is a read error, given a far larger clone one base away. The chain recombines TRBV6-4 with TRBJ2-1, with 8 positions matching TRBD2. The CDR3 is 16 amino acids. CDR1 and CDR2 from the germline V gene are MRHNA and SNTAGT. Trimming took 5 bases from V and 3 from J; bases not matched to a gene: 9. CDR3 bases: TGTGCCAGCAGTTATATACTAGCGGAATACTACAATGAGCAGTTCTTC. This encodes CASSYILAEYYNEQFF.

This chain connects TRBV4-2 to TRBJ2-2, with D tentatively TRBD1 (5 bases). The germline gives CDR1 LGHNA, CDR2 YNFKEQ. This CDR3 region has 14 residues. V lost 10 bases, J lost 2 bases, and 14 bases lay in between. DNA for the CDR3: TGTGCCATCACGGACATGTTTAACACCGGGGAGCTGTTTTTT. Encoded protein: CAITDMFNTGELFF.

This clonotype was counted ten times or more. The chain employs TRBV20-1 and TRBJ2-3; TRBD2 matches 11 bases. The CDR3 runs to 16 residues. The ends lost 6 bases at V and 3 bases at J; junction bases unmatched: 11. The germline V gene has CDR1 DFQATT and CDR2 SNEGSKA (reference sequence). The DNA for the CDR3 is TGCAGTGCGGAAATTAGCGGGAGGGCCCCTACAGATACGCAGTATTTT. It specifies CSAEISGRAPTDTQYF.

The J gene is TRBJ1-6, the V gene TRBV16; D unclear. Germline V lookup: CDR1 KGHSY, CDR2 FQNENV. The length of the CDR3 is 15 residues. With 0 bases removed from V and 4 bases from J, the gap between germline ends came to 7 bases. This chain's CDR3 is CASSQSRQYNSPLHF. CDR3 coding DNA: TGTGCCAGCAGCCAATCGAGGCAGTATAATTCACCCCTCCACTTT.

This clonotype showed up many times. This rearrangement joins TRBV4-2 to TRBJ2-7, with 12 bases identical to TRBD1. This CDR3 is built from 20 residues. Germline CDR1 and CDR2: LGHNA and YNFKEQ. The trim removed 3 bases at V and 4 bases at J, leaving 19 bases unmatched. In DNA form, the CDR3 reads TGTGCCAGCAGCCACGCCACTGTCCCGGGACAGGGGGCTTTATTGTACGAGCAGTACTTC. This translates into CASSHATVPGQGALLYEQYF.

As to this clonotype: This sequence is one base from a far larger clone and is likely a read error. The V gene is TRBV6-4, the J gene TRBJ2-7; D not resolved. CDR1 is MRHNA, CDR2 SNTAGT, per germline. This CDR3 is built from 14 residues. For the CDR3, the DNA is TGTGCCAGCAAGTGGGCAGGATTCCCCTACGATCAGTACTTC. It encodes CASKWAGFPYDQYF.

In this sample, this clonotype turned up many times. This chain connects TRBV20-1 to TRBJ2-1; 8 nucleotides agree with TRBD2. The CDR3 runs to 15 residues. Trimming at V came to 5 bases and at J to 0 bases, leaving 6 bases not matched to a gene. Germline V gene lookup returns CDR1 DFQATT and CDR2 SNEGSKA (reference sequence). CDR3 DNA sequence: TGCAGTGCTTACCGCGGGGGGAACTCCTACAATGAGCAGTTCTTC. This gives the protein CSAYRGGNSYNEQFF.

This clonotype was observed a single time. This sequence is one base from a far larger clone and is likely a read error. This chain's CDR3 is CARSPRITGFHTF. CDR3 in DNA: TGTGCCAGAAGTCCGAGGATTACAGGGTTCCACACCTTC. J is TRBJ1-2 and V is TRBV28, with D perhaps TRBD1 (6 bases). The CDR3 is 13 amino acids. Trimming stripped 9 bases from V and 12 bases from J, with 23 bases between. Germline V gives CDR1 MDHEN, CDR2 SYDVKM.

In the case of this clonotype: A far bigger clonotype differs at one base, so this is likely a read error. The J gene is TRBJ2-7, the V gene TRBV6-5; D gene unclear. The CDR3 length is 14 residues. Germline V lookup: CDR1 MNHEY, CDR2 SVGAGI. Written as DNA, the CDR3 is TGTGCCAGCAGTGTCCTTTTGTCGCTCTACGAGCATTACTTC. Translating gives CASSVLLSLYEHYF.

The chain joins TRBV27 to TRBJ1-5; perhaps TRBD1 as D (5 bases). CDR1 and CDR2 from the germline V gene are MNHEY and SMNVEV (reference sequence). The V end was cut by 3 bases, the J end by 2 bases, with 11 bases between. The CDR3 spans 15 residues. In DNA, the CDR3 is TGTGCCAGCAGTTTCAGGGATGGTGGCAATCAGCCCCAGCATTTT. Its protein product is CASSFRDGGNQPQHF.

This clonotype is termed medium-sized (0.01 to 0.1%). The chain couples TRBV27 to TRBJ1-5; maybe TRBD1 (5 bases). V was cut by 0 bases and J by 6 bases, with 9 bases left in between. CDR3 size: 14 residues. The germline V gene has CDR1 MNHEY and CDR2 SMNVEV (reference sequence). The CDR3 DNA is TGTGCCAGCAGTTTATCAGGGGTCGGTCAGCCCCAGCATTTT. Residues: CASSLSGVGQPQHF.